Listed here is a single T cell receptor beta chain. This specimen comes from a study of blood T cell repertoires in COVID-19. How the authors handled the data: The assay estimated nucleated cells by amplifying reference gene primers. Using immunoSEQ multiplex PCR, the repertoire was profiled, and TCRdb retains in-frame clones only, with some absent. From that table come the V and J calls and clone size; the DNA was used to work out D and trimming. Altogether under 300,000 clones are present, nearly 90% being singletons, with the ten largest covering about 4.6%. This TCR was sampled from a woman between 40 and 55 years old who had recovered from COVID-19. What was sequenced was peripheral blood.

DNA of the CDR3: TGTGCCAGCAGCCACGCACTGGGACTAGTTTACGAGCAGTACTTC. Its translation is CASSHALGLVYEQYF. This chain joins TRBV3-1 (or the pseudogene TRBV3-2) and TRBJ2-7; 8 bases align to TRBD2. Trimming removed 3 bases from V and 4 bases from J; junction bases left unmatched: 8. Looked up from germline, CDR1 is LGHDT and CDR2 is YNNKEL (reference sequence). The length of the CDR3 is 15 residues.